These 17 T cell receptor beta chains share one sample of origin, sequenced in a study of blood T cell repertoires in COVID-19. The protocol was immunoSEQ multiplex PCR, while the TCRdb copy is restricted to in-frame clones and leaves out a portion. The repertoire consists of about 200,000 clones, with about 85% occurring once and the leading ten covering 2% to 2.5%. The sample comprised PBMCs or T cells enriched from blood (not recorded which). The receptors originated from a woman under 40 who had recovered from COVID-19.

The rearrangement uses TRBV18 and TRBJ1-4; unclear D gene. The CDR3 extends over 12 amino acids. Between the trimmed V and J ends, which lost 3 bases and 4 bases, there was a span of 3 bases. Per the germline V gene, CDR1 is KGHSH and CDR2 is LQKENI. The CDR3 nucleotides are TGTGCCAGCTCACCCCGTAATGAAAAACTGTTTTTT. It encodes CASSPRNEKLFF.

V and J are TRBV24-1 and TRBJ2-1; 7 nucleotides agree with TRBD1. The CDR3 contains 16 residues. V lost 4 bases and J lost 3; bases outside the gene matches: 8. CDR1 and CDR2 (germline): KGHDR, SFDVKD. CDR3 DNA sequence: TGTGCCACCAGTGAGGGCGACAGGGCCCGCTACAATGAGCAGTTCTTC. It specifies CATSEGDRARYNEQFF.

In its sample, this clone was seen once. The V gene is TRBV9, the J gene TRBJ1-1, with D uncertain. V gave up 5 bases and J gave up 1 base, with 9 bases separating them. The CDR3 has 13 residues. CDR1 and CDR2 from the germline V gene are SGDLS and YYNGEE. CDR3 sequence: CASRGGENTEAFF. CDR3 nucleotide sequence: TGTGCCAGCAGAGGAGGAGAGAACACTGAAGCTTTCTTT.

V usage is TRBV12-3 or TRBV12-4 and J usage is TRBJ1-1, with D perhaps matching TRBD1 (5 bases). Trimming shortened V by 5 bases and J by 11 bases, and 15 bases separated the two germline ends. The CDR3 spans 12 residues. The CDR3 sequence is CASSTQGDAAFF. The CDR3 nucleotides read TGTGCCAGCAGTACCCAAGGGGATGCGGCTTTCTTT.

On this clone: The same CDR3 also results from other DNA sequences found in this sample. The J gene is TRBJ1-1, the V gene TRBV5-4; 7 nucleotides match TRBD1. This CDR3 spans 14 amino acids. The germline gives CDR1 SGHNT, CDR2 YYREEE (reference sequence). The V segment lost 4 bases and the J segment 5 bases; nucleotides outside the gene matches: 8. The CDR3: CASSPNRGGTEAFF. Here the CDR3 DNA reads TGTGCCAGCAGCCCGAACAGGGGAGGAACTGAAGCTTTCTTT.

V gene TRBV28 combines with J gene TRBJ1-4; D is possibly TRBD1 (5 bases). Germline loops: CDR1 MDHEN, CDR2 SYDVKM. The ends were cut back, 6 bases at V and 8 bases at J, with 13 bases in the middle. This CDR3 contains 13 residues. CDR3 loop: CASRSGLYEKLFF. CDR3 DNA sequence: TGTGCCAGCAGGTCAGGGTTATACGAAAAACTGTTTTTT.

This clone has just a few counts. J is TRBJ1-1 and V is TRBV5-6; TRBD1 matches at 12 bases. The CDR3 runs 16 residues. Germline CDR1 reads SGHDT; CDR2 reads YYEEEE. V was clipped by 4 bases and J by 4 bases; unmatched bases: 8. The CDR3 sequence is CASSLFGTGGRTEAFF. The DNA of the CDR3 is TGTGCCAGCAGCCTATTCGGGACAGGGGGCCGCACTGAAGCTTTCTTT. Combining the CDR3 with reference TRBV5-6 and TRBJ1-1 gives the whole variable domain DAGVTQSPTHLIKTRGQQVTLRCSPKSGHDTVSWYQQALGQGPQFIFQYYEEEERQRGNFPDRFSGHQFPNYSSELNVNALLLGDSALYLCASSLFGTGGRTEAFFGQGTRLTVV.

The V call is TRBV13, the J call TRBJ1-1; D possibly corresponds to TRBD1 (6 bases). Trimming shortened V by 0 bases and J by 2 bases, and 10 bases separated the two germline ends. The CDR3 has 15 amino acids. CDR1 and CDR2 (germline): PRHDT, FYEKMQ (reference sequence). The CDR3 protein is CASSLGIQGNTEAFF. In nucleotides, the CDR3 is TGTGCCAGCAGCTTAGGGATACAGGGAAACACTGAAGCTTTCTTT.

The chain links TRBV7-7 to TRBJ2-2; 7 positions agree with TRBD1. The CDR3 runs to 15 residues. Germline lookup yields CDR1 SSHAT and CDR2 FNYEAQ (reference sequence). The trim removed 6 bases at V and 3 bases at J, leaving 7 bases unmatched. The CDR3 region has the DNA TGTGCCAGCAGGTCACAGGGGTGGGACACCGGGGAGCTGTTTTTT. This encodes CASRSQGWDTGELFF.

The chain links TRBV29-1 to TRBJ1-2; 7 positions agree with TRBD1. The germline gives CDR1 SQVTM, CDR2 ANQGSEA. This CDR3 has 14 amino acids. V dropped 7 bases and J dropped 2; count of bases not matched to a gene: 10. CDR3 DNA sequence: TGCAGCGCCTCCGACAGAGGGGGCAACTATGGCTACACCTTC. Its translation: CSASDRGGNYGYTF.

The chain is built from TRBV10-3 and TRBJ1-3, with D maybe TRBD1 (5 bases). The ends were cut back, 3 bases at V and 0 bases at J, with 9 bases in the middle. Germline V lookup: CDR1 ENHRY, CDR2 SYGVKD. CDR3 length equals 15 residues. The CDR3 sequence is CAISEGHDSGNTIYF. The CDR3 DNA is TGTGCCATCAGTGAAGGACATGACTCTGGAAACACCATATATTTT.

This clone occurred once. The CDR3 sequence is CASSLDGGKYEQYF. The CDR3 DNA reads as TGTGCCAGCAGCTTAGATGGAGGAAAGTACGAGCAGTACTTC. The chain recombines TRBV7-9 with TRBJ2-7, with D possibly being TRBD2 (5 bases). Germline V gene data show CDR1 as SEHNR and CDR2 as FQNEAQ (reference sequence). Trimming shortened V by 1 base and J by 4 bases, and 11 bases separated the two germline ends. The CDR3 runs to 14 residues.

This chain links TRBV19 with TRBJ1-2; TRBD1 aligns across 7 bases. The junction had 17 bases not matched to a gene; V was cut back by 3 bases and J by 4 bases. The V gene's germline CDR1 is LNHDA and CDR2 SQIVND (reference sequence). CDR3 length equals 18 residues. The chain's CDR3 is CASSMGILQGRSPYGYTF. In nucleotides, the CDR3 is TGTGCCAGTAGTATGGGGATATTACAGGGGCGCAGCCCCTATGGCTACACCTTC. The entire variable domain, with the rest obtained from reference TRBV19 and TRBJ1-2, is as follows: DGGITQSPKYLFRKEGQNVTLSCEQNLNHDAMYWYRQDPGQGLRLIYYSQIVNDFQKGDIAEGYSVSREKKESFPLTVTSAQKNPTAFYLCASSMGILQGRSPYGYTFGSGTRLTVV.

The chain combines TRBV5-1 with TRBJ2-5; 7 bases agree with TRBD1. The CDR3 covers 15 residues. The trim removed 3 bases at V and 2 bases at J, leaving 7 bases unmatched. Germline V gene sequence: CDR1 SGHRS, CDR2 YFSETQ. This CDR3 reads CASSSRQGVQETQYF. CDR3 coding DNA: TGCGCCAGCAGCTCTCGACAGGGAGTACAAGAGACCCAGTACTTC. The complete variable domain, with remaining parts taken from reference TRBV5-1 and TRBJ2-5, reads KAGVTQTPRYLIKTRGQQVTLSCSPISGHRSVSWYQQTPGQGLQFLFEYFSETQRNKGNFPGRFSGRQFSNSRSEMNVSTLELGDSALYLCASSSRQGVQETQYFGPGTRLLVL.

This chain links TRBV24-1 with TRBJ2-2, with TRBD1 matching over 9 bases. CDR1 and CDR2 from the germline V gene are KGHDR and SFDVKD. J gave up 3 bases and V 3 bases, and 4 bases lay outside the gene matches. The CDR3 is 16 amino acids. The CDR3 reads CATSDRTGVDTGELFF. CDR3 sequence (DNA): TGTGCCACCAGTGATAGGACAGGGGTGGACACCGGGGAGCTGTTTTTT.

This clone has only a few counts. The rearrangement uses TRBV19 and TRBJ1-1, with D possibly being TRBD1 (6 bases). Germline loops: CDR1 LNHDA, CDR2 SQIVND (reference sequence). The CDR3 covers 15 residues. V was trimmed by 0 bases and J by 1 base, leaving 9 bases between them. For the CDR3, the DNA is TGTGCCAGTAGTATAGAGGCGACAGGGAACACTGAAGCTTTCTTT. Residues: CASSIEATGNTEAFF.

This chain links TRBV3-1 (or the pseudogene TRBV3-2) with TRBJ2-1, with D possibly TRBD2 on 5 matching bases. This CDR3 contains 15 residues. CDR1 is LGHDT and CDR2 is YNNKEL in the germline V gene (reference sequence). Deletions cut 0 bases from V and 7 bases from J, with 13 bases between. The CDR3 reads CASSQDKQTGNEQFF. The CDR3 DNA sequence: TGTGCCAGCAGCCAAGATAAGCAAACGGGGAATGAGCAGTTCTTC.